This TCR beta chain was retrieved from a study of neurological immune-mediated disorders (dated by TCRdb to the late 2010s). Some background on the complete study: Among the roughly 34 multiple sclerosis patients, relapsing-remitting MS accounted for around 31 and secondary progressive MS accounted for 3. Peripheral blood TCR-beta repertoires from HTLV-I-associated myelopathy (HAM/TSP) patients, multiple sclerosis patients and healthy controls were compared by UMI-based sequencing. The approximately 100 TCR-beta libraries included longitudinal samples, technical triplicates and paired sorted CD4+ and CD8+ T-cell subsets alongside PBMC samples. Of the approximately 66 subjects in the cohort, roughly 14 were HAM/TSP patients, some 34 were multiple sclerosis patients, and around 20 were healthy controls. Study-level results and caveats: Expanded clones from different subjects shared no identical CDR3 amino acid sequences, which suggests that TCR-beta repertoires were private in all groups. TCR clonal expansion was highest in HAM/TSP patients and lowest in MS patients, with MS patients falling below even healthy controls. The MS cluster was not associated with any clinical or MRI features, and the authors stated that larger cohorts are needed. In a phylogenetic analysis, the repertoires of 18 out of 34 MS patients fell into a single cluster of related CDR3 sequences, pointing to a possible signature at the repertoire level.

Trimming leaves V shorter by 4 bases and J shorter by 6 bases, with the junction holding 13 bases beyond the gene matches. The CDR3 contains 16 residues, cysteine and phenylalanine counted. Only the CDR3 portion is preserved as DNA: 48 bases, with reading frame beginning at the first base. According to the germline V gene, CDR1 reads SGHVS and CDR2 reads FQNEAQ. To synthesize cDNA, template-switch 5'RACE was performed with a primer carrying a 10-nucleotide random unique molecular identifier so that each TCR transcript was tagged. Over 190 million TCR-beta sequences, covering 15-18 subjects, were produced in each sequencing run. Total RNA was extracted with the RNeasy kit. The KAPA Real-time Library Amplification kit was used to amplify TCR-beta VDJ regions with primers targeting the TCR constant region and the 5'RACE anchor. A first PCR added sample indexes and Illumina adaptors, after which a second PCR increased the library yield. After Ampure bead purification, the TCR product of roughly 650 bp was size-selected on a 2% E-gel SizeSelection system. Before pooling, library quality was assessed on a Bioanalyzer, concentration was determined with Qubit, and library quantification was performed with the Kapa Library Quantification kit. An Illumina HiSeq 2500 sequenced the libraries paired-end 2 x 150 bp. To increase sequence diversity, roughly 24-32% phiX was spiked into each library pool. The study's own analysis went as follows. The UMI-based MiGEC pipeline processed quality-filtered reads and removed over 75% of raw TCR sequences during error correction. VDJ genes were aligned to IMGT germline references, and clonotypes were defined by unique CDR3 amino acid sequence plus V-J genes. Clonal expansion, Shannon diversity, and CDR3 relatedness (CalcPairwiseDistances, ClusterSamples) were evaluated with VDJtools, and phylogenetic trees were built with CLCbio workbench. Clones with at least 8 unique UMIs were defined as expanded, with this threshold being based on coefficient-of-variation modelling across technical triplicates. TCRdb's own reprocessing of the public reads used fastp at Q25 and MiXCR and kept productive beta chains. Every CDR3 protein is listed once, alongside the most common genes and DNA of its rows. The V and J calls come from TCRdb's annotation, not from the publication. This sample comprises tens of thousands of distinct CDR3 sequences, more than 4.5% of them detected only once. The ten largest clones take up approximately 5.6% of the sample.

For the unsorted PBMC libraries, 2 million PBMCs were stored in RNAlater at -80 degrees C until RNA extraction and were used to generate the libraries. The multiple sclerosis patients were enrolled in a US clinical protocol that evaluated disease progression with magnetic resonance imaging. PBMCs were separated from peripheral blood using Ficoll-Hypaque density gradient centrifugation and then cryopreserved in liquid nitrogen. This clonotype was picked up many times. Its antigen is unknown. Per-base quality was not reported, and no clone a single base away is much larger than it. Recombination linked TRBV7-8 to TRBJ2-5, with 8 bases aligning to TRBD2. The specimen sequenced was PBMCs. The sequence came from a human donor with multiple sclerosis. The donor label of this sample is uncertain. The base sequence is TGTGCCAGCAGCTACCTTGACGGGGGGGTTCGAAAGACCCAGTACTTC. Translated, this is CASSYLDGGVRKTQYF.